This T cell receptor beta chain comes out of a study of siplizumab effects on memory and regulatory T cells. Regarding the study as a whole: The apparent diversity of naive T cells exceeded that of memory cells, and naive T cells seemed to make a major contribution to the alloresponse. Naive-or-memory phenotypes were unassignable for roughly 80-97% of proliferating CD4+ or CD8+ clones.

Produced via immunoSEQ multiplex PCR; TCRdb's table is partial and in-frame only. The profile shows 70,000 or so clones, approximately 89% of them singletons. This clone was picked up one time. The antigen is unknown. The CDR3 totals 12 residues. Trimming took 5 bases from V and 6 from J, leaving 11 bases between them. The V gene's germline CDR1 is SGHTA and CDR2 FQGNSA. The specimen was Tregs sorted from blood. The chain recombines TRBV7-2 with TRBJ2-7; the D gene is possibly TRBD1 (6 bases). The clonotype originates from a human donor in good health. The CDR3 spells CASSKTGIEQYF. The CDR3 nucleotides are TGTGCCAGCAGCAAAACAGGGATCGAGCAGTACTTC. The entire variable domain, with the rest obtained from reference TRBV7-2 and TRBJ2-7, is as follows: GAGVSQSPSNKVTEKGKDVELRCDPISGHTALYWYRQSLGQGLEFLIYFQGNSAPDKSGLPSDRFSAERTGGSVSTLTIQRTQQEDSAVYLCASSKTGIEQYFGPGTRLTVT.